The TCR beta chain under discussion was sequenced for a study of blood T cell repertoires in COVID-19. Study as a whole: Italy, Spain and the United States were the sources of the convalescent and acute COVID-19 samples. PBMCs, B-cell-depleted T cells, or T cells provided the cDNA or gDNA that made up the material.

With 3 bases clipped from V and 6 bases from J, the junction kept 7 bases outside the gene matches. Germline V CDR1 and CDR2: SGHDT, YYEEEE. This CDR3 is 15 amino acids long. Original data processing: The assay estimated nucleated cells by amplifying reference gene primers. The repertoire was sequenced with immunoSEQ multiplex PCR; TCRdb's copy has only in-frame clones and lacks some. The V and J calls and clone size were taken over from that table, and D and trimming were inferred from the DNA. The top ten hold 4.2% of the sample, which has 200,000 to 300,000 clones, around four fifths seen once. The sequencing input was peripheral blood. This TCR derives from a man in his sixties with acute or convalescent COVID-19. J is TRBJ2-2 and V is TRBV5-6, with 8 positions matching TRBD1. The CDR3 spells CASSYGTGVAGELFF. The CDR3 bases are TGTGCCAGCAGCTATGGGACAGGTGTCGCCGGGGAGCTGTTTTTT. Combining the CDR3 with reference TRBV5-6 and TRBJ2-2 gives the whole variable domain DAGVTQSPTHLIKTRGQQVTLRCSPKSGHDTVSWYQQALGQGPQFIFQYYEEEERQRGNFPDRFSGHQFPNYSSELNVNALLLGDSALYLCASSYGTGVAGELFFGEGSRLTVL.